A single sample gave rise to the 23 T cell receptor beta chains below, sequenced in a study of T cell repertoires in cytomegalovirus infection. These receptors' targets are unknown. TCRdb passed the reads through MiXCR, listing each CDR3 protein once. The data show more than 75,000 distinct CDR3 sequences, approximately 32% seen once. The starting material was CD8+ T cells from cultured PBMCs, obtained from culture after CMV antigen stimulation. These receptors all come from a human donor in good health (CMV status not recorded). Some clones in this sample may be carry-over from other donors' samples.

V is TRBV6-1 and J is TRBJ1-1; 8 nucleotides match TRBD1. CDR3 length: 19 amino acids. The trim removed 3 bases at V and 4 bases at J, leaving 19 bases unmatched. CDR1 MNHNS and CDR2 SASEGT come from the germline V gene. CDR3 nucleotides: TGTGCCAGCAGTGATCCCTTAGGGACAGGACCCCTAGGGTCCACTGAAGCTTTCTTT. This translates into CASSDPLGTGPLGSTEAFF.

This clonotype occurred many times. This chain uses TRBV5-6 with TRBJ2-7, with D tentatively TRBD2 (6 bases). In germline, CDR1 is SGHDT, CDR2 YYEEEE. The CDR3 spans 17 residues. Trimming removed 5 bases from V and 3 bases from J, with 24 bases in between. This CDR3 is CASRNRGGRPLDYEQYF. In nucleotides, the CDR3 is TGTGCCAGCAGAAACCGAGGAGGGCGGCCATTGGACTACGAGCAGTACTTC.

In its sample, this clonotype was seen many times. The rearrangement uses TRBV7-6 and TRBJ2-3; TRBD1 agrees at 8 bases. The CDR3 has 14 amino acids. V was pared by 5 bases and J by 3 bases, with 4 bases of the junction left unmatched. The germline CDR1 and CDR2 sequences are SGHVS and FNYEAQ. As DNA, the CDR3 is TGTGCCAGCAGCACAGGACAGGGAACAGATACGCAGTATTTT. The encoded protein is CASSTGQGTDTQYF.

Only a few counts were recorded for this clonotype. The chain is built from TRBV7-8 and TRBJ2-2; D is possibly TRBD2 (5 bases). Trimming shortened V by 0 bases and J by 5 bases, and 7 bases separated the two germline ends. There are 14 residues in the CDR3. Germline V gene lookup returns CDR1 SGHVS and CDR2 FQNEAQ. The CDR3 is CASSLAPGTGELFF. In DNA, the CDR3 is TGTGCCAGCAGCTTAGCGCCGGGGACCGGGGAGCTGTTTTTT.

In its sample, this clonotype was seen a few times. This chain connects TRBV9 to TRBJ1-6, with D possibly TRBD1 on 5 matching bases. Trimming pared 4 bases from V and 11 bases from J, leaving 19 bases between. There are 15 residues in the CDR3. Germline values: CDR1 SGDLS, CDR2 YYNGEE. The CDR3 coding sequence is TGTGCCAGCAGCCCCCGAGGCAGGGCGGGGCCACCCCTCCACTTT. Translation: CASSPRGRAGPPLHF.

The rearrangement uses TRBV27 and TRBJ2-1, with no clear D. Germline V CDR1 and CDR2: MNHEY, SMNVEV (reference sequence). Trimming cost V 0 bases and J 0 bases, with 12 bases left between them. There are 17 residues in the CDR3. CDR3 in DNA: TGTGCCAGCAGTTTATCCCTTCTCGATCGCTCCTACAATGAGCAGTTCTTC. Translated: CASSLSLLDRSYNEQFF.

Note on this clonotype: A much larger clonotype is one base distant, so this may be a read error. Since the CDR3 does not end with the conserved phenylalanine or tryptophan, this likely comes from a read error. V gene TRBV7-2 combines with J gene TRBJ1-2; D possibly corresponds to TRBD1 (6 bases). The germline V gene encodes CDR1 SGHTA and CDR2 FQGNSA. V was trimmed by 1 base and J by 4 bases, leaving 13 bases between them. This CDR3 has 15 amino acids. The CDR3 spells CASSLVGAGGYGYTL. CDR3 bases: TGTGCCAGCAGCTTAGTGGGGGCTGGGGGCTATGGCTACACCTTG.

The J gene is TRBJ1-1, the V gene TRBV7-4, with D perhaps TRBD1 (5 bases). V was pared by 3 bases and J by 3 bases, with 8 bases between. Per germline, CDR1 SGHVT and CDR2 SQSDAQ. CDR3 length: 13 amino acids. The CDR3 here is CASSLGDYTEAFF. CDR3 bases: TGTGCCAGCAGCTTGGGGGATTACACTGAAGCTTTCTTT.

This clonotype was found many times. The V and J genes are TRBV20-1 and TRBJ1-4; D might be TRBD1 (5 bases). V shed 3 bases and J shed 5 bases, with 13 bases lying between them. Germline CDR1 reads DFQATT; CDR2 reads SNEGSKA (reference sequence). The CDR3 has 14 residues. The CDR3, as DNA: TGCAGTGCTAGCGACAGAGCGAAGAATGAAAAACTGTTTTTT. This gives the protein CSASDRAKNEKLFF.

This clonotype was detected a few times. The rearrangement joins TRBV3-1 to TRBJ1-6, with D tentatively TRBD1 (5 bases). The CDR3 contains 15 residues. Germline V gene sequence: CDR1 LGHDT, CDR2 YNNKEL (reference sequence). V was shortened by 4 bases and J by 15 bases, with 22 bases between the two germline ends. The CDR3 sequence is CASSLTSATGTNLHF. CDR3 DNA: TGTGCCAGCAGCCTAACCTCGGCTACCGGGACTAACCTCCACTTT.

This clonotype showed up just a few times. This chain connects TRBV4-1 to TRBJ1-1; D is undetermined. Trimming shortened V by 5 bases and J by 0 bases, and 19 bases separated the two germline ends. Germline CDR1 reads MGHRA; CDR2 reads YSYEKL. The CDR3 spans 17 residues. The CDR3 loop reads CASSFTAPAGVNTEAFF. The DNA for the CDR3 is TGCGCCAGCAGCTTCACAGCCCCTGCAGGCGTGAACACTGAAGCTTTCTTT.

The V call is TRBV19, the J call TRBJ1-2, with no clear D. Germline loops: CDR1 LNHDA, CDR2 SQIVND (reference sequence). Trimming removed 3 bases from V and 2 bases from J, with 10 bases in between. This CDR3 is built from 14 residues. This chain's CDR3 is CASSILSTNYGYTF. The CDR3 DNA follows: TGTGCCAGTAGTATCCTCAGTACGAACTATGGCTACACCTTC.

This clonotype was counted ten times or more. The rearrangement links TRBV12-3 or TRBV12-4 to TRBJ1-3; D is unresolved. The CDR3 is made up of 14 amino acids. Trimming took 3 bases from V and 4 from J, leaving 10 bases between them. The CDR3 coding sequence is TGTGCCAGCAGTTTCGGCAGTACCGGAAACACCATATATTTT. It translates to CASSFGSTGNTIYF.

This clonotype was found a few times. This chain joins TRBV19 and TRBJ1-1; 8 nucleotides align to TRBD1. The CDR3 is 13 amino acids. With 3 bases clipped from V and 5 bases from J, the junction kept 2 bases outside the gene matches. CDR1 is LNHDA, CDR2 SQIVND, per germline (reference sequence). This chain's CDR3 is CASSITGGTEAFF. CDR3 DNA: TGTGCCAGTAGTATCACAGGGGGGACTGAAGCTTTCTTT.

This clonotype was recorded many times. The V and J genes are TRBV12-3 or TRBV12-4 and TRBJ2-5; 8 positions agree with TRBD2. Trimming took 5 bases from V and 5 from J; bases not matched to a gene: 13. The CDR3 runs to 16 residues. The CDR3 coding sequence is TGTGCCAGCAGTCCCTCCGCGGGGGGATCCCTGGAGACCCAGTACTTC. The encoded protein is CASSPSAGGSLETQYF.

J is TRBJ1-2 and V is TRBV9, with D unresolved. CDR1 is SGDLS and CDR2 is YYNGEE in the germline V gene. The CDR3 has 19 amino acids. Trimming left V 3 bases short and J 5 bases short, with 29 bases between. CDR3 loop: CASSEDPLPRLSEKYGYTF. CDR3 in DNA: TGTGCCAGCAGCGAGGATCCGTTACCAAGGTTAAGTGAGAAATATGGCTACACCTTC.

The chain links TRBV20-1 to TRBJ2-1; 11 bases map to TRBD2. The V segment lost 5 bases and the J segment 5 bases; nucleotides outside the gene matches: 8. The germline V gene encodes CDR1 DFQATT and CDR2 SNEGSKA (reference sequence). CDR3 length: 15 amino acids. In nucleotides, the CDR3 is TGCAGTGCTCCGGATAGCGGGGGGGCGGACAATGAGCAGTTCTTC. Protein product: CSAPDSGGADNEQFF.

This clonotype was seen more than once but under ten times. This chain connects TRBV29-1 to TRBJ2-1, with unresolved D. V was shortened by 3 bases and J by 5 bases, with 8 bases between the two germline ends. Germline loops: CDR1 SQVTM, CDR2 ANQGSEA. The CDR3 extends over 12 amino acids. For the CDR3, the DNA is TGCAGCGTTGATATCGGCAACAATGAGCAGTTCTTC. Encoded protein: CSVDIGNNEQFF.

The rearrangement uses TRBV5-4 and TRBJ1-1; D is ambiguous. The V gene lost 3 bases and the J gene lost 3 bases, with 12 bases spanning the gap. The CDR3 totals 14 residues. Germline V CDR1 and CDR2: SGHNT, YYREEE (reference sequence). CDR3 loop: CASSSSPLDTEAFF. The CDR3 bases are TGTGCCAGCAGCTCGAGTCCACTGGACACTGAAGCTTTCTTT.

This clonotype has only a few counts. The chain recombines TRBV2 with TRBJ2-2; 7 bases match TRBD2. The J segment lost 1 base and the V segment lost 6 bases, leaving 8 bases of the junction unmatched. The CDR3 spans 16 residues. Per germline, CDR1 SNHLY and CDR2 FYNNEI. The CDR3 spells CASSARGGGNTGELFF. CDR3 sequence (DNA): TGTGCCAGCAGCGCTCGGGGCGGGGGGAACACCGGGGAGCTGTTTTTT.

This clonotype was found many times. The V and J genes are TRBV7-9 and TRBJ2-3; 8 nucleotides line up with TRBD2. V shed 5 bases, J shed 4 bases, and the junction held 14 bases outside the gene matches. This CDR3 is built from 17 residues. The germline gives CDR1 SEHNR, CDR2 FQNEAQ (reference sequence). This chain's CDR3 is CASSLKGTRGWADTQYF. For the CDR3, the DNA is TGTGCCAGCAGCCTAAAAGGGACTAGGGGTTGGGCAGATACGCAGTATTTT.

The rearrangement joins TRBV6-1 to TRBJ1-1; maybe TRBD1 (6 bases). The CDR3 extends over 14 amino acids. Trimming removed 6 bases from V and 1 base from J, with 12 bases in between. Per the germline V gene, CDR1 is MNHNS and CDR2 is SASEGT. CDR3 residues: CASSPTGTNTEAFF. CDR3 sequence (DNA): TGTGCCAGCAGCCCTACAGGGACGAACACTGAAGCTTTCTTT.

The rearrangement links TRBV7-8 to TRBJ1-1; D is perhaps TRBD1 (5 bases). The germline CDR1 and CDR2 sequences are SGHVS and FQNEAQ. The CDR3 has 13 residues. V was shortened by 3 bases and J by 3 bases, with 8 bases between the two germline ends. Written as DNA, the CDR3 is TGTGCCAGCAGCTTTGGGGGGGACACTGAAGCTTTCTTT. This encodes CASSFGGDTEAFF.